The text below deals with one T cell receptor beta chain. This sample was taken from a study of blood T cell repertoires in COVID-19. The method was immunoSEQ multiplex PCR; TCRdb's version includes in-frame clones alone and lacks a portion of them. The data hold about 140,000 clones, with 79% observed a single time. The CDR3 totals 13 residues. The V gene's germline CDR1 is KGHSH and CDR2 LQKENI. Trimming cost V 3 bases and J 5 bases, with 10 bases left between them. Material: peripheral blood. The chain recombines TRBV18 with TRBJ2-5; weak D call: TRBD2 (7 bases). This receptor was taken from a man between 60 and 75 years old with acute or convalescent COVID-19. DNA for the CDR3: TGTGCCAGCTCACCGGGGGGGCTGGAGACCCAGTACTTC. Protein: CASSPGGLETQYF.